This TCR beta chain stems from a study of CD8 T cells in ankylosing spondylitis. Study-level points and caveats: Disease-linked clones were CD8+ and relatively rare in peripheral blood. Blood from ankylosing spondylitis patients appeared to carry a characteristic eight-variant TCR beta motif.

For TCR beta, libraries came from quantitative 5'-RACE with molecular barcodes. Using its own MiXCR run on the 5' RACE reads, TCRdb lists one record per CDR3 protein. Among roughly 490,000 distinct CDR3 sequences listed, 5.3% were seen once. There are a few counts of this clonotype. What it binds is unknown. This sequence originates from a male donor with ankylosing spondylitis. Sequencing was performed on blood, either unsorted or a sorted T cell fraction (not recorded which).

CDR3 sequence: CASSFDRHSGNTIYF. For the CDR3, the DNA is TGTGCCAGCAGCTTCGACAGACACTCTGGAAACACCATATATTTT. The chain couples TRBV11-2 to TRBJ1-3, with a tentative D call TRBD1 (5 bases). The CDR3 is made up of 15 amino acids. The germline CDR1 and CDR2 sequences are SGHAT and FQNNGV. V lost 3 bases and J lost 0, with 9 bases in between.